A single sample is the source of the 7 T cell receptor beta chains below, sequenced in a study of blood T cell repertoires in COVID-19. Repertoires were generated with immunoSEQ multiplex PCR, while TCRdb's copy carries only in-frame clones and drops some. The table records 200,000 to 250,000 clones, 80% of them present only once. The sample taken for sequencing was peripheral blood. Receptors originate from a woman aged 70-85 years with acute or convalescent COVID-19.

This clone was observed at least ten times. This rearrangement joins TRBV18 to TRBJ2-7, with 10 nucleotides matching TRBD1. V was clipped by 5 bases and J by 3 bases; unmatched bases: 7. Germline CDR1 and CDR2: KGHSH and LQKENI. The CDR3 runs 15 residues. The CDR3: CASSSRDRGFYEQYF. The CDR3 coding sequence is TGTGCCAGCTCATCACGGGACAGGGGTTTCTACGAGCAGTACTTC. Looking up the rest from reference TRBV18 and TRBJ2-7 gives the full variable domain: NAGVMQNPRHLVRRRGQEARLRCSPMKGHSHVYWYRQLPEEGLKFMVYLQKENIIDESGMPKERFSAEFPKEGPSILRIQQVVRGDSAAYFCASSSRDRGFYEQYFGPGTRLTVT.

The gene calls are TRBV7-2 and TRBJ1-1, with 11 bases identical to TRBD1. Germline V CDR1 and CDR2: SGHTA, FQGNSA. This CDR3 comprises 14 residues. Trimming cost V 5 bases and J 4 bases; bases outside gene matches: 3. CDR3 sequence: CASSRTGGGTEAFF. The CDR3 nucleotides read TGTGCCAGCAGCCGGACAGGGGGCGGCACTGAAGCTTTCTTT.

The chain is built from TRBV27 and TRBJ1-6, with D perhaps TRBD1 (6 bases). V was trimmed by 7 bases and J by 10 bases, leaving 14 bases between them. CDR1 MNHEY and CDR2 SMNVEV come from the germline V gene (reference sequence). The CDR3 contains 13 residues. The CDR3 loop is CASNDRLGSPLHF. The CDR3 coding sequence is TGTGCCAGCAATGACAGGCTTGGATCACCCCTCCACTTT.

The rearrangement links TRBV5-1 to TRBJ1-4, with 7 bases fitting TRBD1. CDR3 size: 14 residues. CDR1 and CDR2 (germline): SGHRS, YFSETQ. The trim removed 4 bases at V and 4 bases at J, leaving 4 bases unmatched. CDR3 loop: CASSVRDSNEKLFF. The CDR3 DNA is TGCGCCAGCAGCGTAAGGGACAGTAATGAAAAACTGTTTTTT.

The rearrangement links TRBV7-6 to TRBJ1-4; the D gene is possibly TRBD1 (5 bases). V was trimmed by 5 bases and J by 1 base, leaving 14 bases between them. The CDR3 extends over 16 amino acids. CDR1 SGHVS and CDR2 FNYEAQ come from the germline V gene. DNA of the CDR3: TGTGCCAGCAGCAAAAGTCCGGGGGGAACTAATGAAAAACTGTTTTTT. Translated: CASSKSPGGTNEKLFF. The full variable domain, completed using reference TRBV7-6 and TRBJ1-4, is GAGVSQSPRYKVTKRGQDVALRCDPISGHVSLYWYRQALGQGPEFLTYFNYEAQQDKSGLPNDRFSAERPEGSISTLTIQRTEQRDSAMYRCASSKSPGGTNEKLFFGSGTQLSVL.

The chain carries TRBV5-1 and TRBJ1-2; a possible D gene is TRBD1 (5 bases). V lost 5 bases and J 8 bases, leaving 22 bases between the germline ends. Germline V CDR1 and CDR2: SGHRS, YFSETQ. The CDR3 runs to 15 residues. CDR3 in amino acids: CASSSTGRGERGYTF. Here the CDR3 DNA reads TGCGCCAGCAGTTCAACGGGACGCGGGGAAAGGGGCTACACCTTC.

The chain recombines TRBV19 with TRBJ1-2; TRBD1 agrees at 12 bases. J lost 8 bases, V lost 1 base, and 5 bases had no gene match. CDR1 is LNHDA and CDR2 is SQIVND in the germline V gene (reference sequence). This CDR3 region has 15 residues. CDR3 sequence (DNA): TGTGCCAGTAGTATAGGGGGACAGGGGGCGCGAGGCTACACCTTC. It codes for CASSIGGQGARGYTF.